Sequencing of this T cell receptor (beta chain) was carried out in a study of T cells in localized non-small cell lung cancer (dated by TCRdb to 2019 to 2021). For context, the study as a whole: T cell repertoires of 200 to 300 early-stage NSCLC patients were analyzed, with tumors being compared against uninvolved tumor-adjacent lungs. Of the NSCLC patients, 129 were male and about a hundred were female, and the mean age was about 69 years. The cohort comprised 200 to 300 treatment-naïve NSCLC patients with resected, localized lung tumors.

At diagnosis, peripheral blood, uninvolved tumor-adjacent lung and tumor were collected and were preserved as a mix of fresh-frozen and FFPE material. Blood samples were analyzed as peripheral blood mononuclear cells for TCR repertoire profiling. As to this clone: The specificity of this receptor is unknown. No much larger clone is present one base from it, and per-base qualities are unavailable.

Study-wide conclusions, independent of this receptor: Higher T cell density in blood was associated with longer overall survival, whereas higher clonality in adjacent lung was associated with shorter survival. A median of 57 of the top 100 tumor clones were detected in paired uninvolved adjacent lung, and approximately 28 of these tumor clones were also found among the top 100 clones of the paired uninvolved adjacent lung. Uninvolved tumor-adjacent lung showed the highest T cell clonality, higher than tumor, which suggests more focused antigenic responses in the uninvolved tumor-adjacent lung. Because of the exploratory design, TCR variables were selected using unadjusted p-values without false-discovery rate correction. Because multi-region sequencing of the tumors was not done, intratumor heterogeneity could not be ruled out.

CDR1 and CDR2 are drawn from the germline V gene: SGHTA, FQGNSA. Including cysteine and phenylalanine, the CDR3 has 14 amino acids. The CDR3 DNA has 42 bases and is translated from base 1. The germline ends are 13 bases apart after V is trimmed by 4 bases and J by 3 bases. TCR beta CDR3 regions were sequenced from DNA using the immunoSEQ Assay. The authors' pipeline ran thus. T cell density was computed as TCR beta template counts normalized to usable DNA estimated by amplifying housekeeping genes. Richness was estimated with the preseqR package, extrapolating to 400,000 templates for PBMC samples and 120,000 templates for tissue samples. Clonality was calculated as one minus Pielou's evenness. Differential abundance testing on productive amino-acid clonotypes, with a minimum total count of 5 and an alpha of 0.1, was used to identify tissue-enriched TCRs. Repertoire overlap between compartments was quantified with the Jaccard Index and Morisita Overlap Index. GLIPH grouped TCR beta CDR3s together with public tetramer-defined viral CDR3s, and a viral motif had to include at least three viral sequences and also show V-gene enrichment. Held by TCRdb, this immuneACCESS table contains in-frame sequences only and omits some clones. Under half of the omission traces to an unresolved V gene where checked; the cause of the rest is unknown. V and J calls and clone size are as listed in that table; D and trimming were resolved from the DNA. The sample table lists tens of thousands of clones, 70% to 90% of them with a count of one. Roughly a fifth of the sample belongs to the ten largest clones.

The V gene is TRBV7-2 and the J gene is TRBJ2-7; no D gene is confidently identified. Sample: peripheral blood, taken before any cancer treatment. The origin of this receptor is a man between 35 and 75 years old with stage I squamous cell lung carcinoma. The CDR3 region reads CASSSQAPNYEQYF. The bases read TGTGCCAGCAGCTCGCAGGCCCCCAACTACGAGCAGTACTTC.